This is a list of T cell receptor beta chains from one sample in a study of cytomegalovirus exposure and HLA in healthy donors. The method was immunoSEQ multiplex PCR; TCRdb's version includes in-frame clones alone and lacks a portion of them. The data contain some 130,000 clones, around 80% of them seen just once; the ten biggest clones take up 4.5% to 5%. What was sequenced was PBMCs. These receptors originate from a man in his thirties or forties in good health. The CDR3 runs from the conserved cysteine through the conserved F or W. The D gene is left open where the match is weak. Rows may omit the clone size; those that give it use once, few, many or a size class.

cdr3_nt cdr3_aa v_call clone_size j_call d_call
TGTGCCAGCAGTGACCGGGAGGGGGCGAAGACCCAGTACTTC CASSDREGAKTQYF TRBV6-6 NA TRBJ2-5 NA
TGTGCCAGCAGCTCCCTAGCATCGGGGGGGGAGACCCAGTACTTC CASSSLASGGETQYF TRBV5-6 NA TRBJ2-5 TRBD2
TGTGCCAGCTCACCCACTGAGGCCGAAGCTTTCTTT CASSPTEAEAFF TRBV18 NA TRBJ1-1 NA
TGTGCCAGCAGTGGGGCAGGGCCCCAAGAGACCCAGTACTTC CASSGAGPQETQYF TRBV2 NA TRBJ2-5 NA
TGTGCCAGCTCACCAACGGGAGTCACCGGGGAGCAGTTCTTC CASSPTGVTGEQFF TRBV18 NA TRBJ2-1 NA
TGTGCCACCAGCAGCAGGACAGGGGGATATGGCTACACCTTC CATSSRTGGYGYTF TRBV15 NA TRBJ1-2 TRBD1
TGTGCCACCTCTGAACAGGGTTACGAGCAGTACTTC CATSEQGYEQYF TRBV15 once TRBJ2-7 NA
TGCGCCAGCAGCTTGGACCCCAGGGCGGAGACCCAGTACTTC CASSLDPRAETQYF TRBV5-1 NA TRBJ2-5 NA
TGTGCCAGCAGGTTATGGGCCGTCGGGAGTGGCAAAAACATTCAGTACTTC CASRLWAVGSGKNIQYF TRBV27 once TRBJ2-4 NA
TGTGCCAGTAGTATCACACTAGCGGGGTTGACAGAGACCCAGTACTTC CASSITLAGLTETQYF TRBV19 NA TRBJ2-5 TRBD2
TGTGCCAGCTCACCGCTAGAATCAAACACCATATATTTT CASSPLESNTIYF TRBV18 NA TRBJ1-3 NA
TGTGCCAGCAGTCCCCGACAGGGACCTTACGAGCAGTACTTC CASSPRQGPYEQYF TRBV28 once TRBJ2-7 TRBD1
TGTGCCAGCAGCTTTAGAATGAACAATGAGCAGTTCTTC CASSFRMNNEQFF TRBV5-4 NA TRBJ2-1 NA
TGTGCCAGCAGCCCGGGACTAGCGGGAGTCGGGGACAATGAGCAGTTCTTC CASSPGLAGVGDNEQFF TRBV14 NA TRBJ2-1 TRBD2
TGTGCCAGCAGGTCAGCAGGGGCCCAATCCTACGAGCAGTACTTC CASRSAGAQSYEQYF TRBV28 NA TRBJ2-7 NA
TGCGCCAGCAGCCCTTCGAACTACGGGGGAAGTCAAGAGACCCAGTACTTC CASSPSNYGGSQETQYF TRBV4-1 NA TRBJ2-5 NA
TGTGCCAGCAGCGTCCGCTCTGGGGCCAACGTCCTGACTTTC CASSVRSGANVLTF TRBV9 NA TRBJ2-6 NA
TGCGCCAGCAGCGCTGACAGGGAACAAAACATTCAGTACTTC CASSADREQNIQYF TRBV5-1 once TRBJ2-4 TRBD1
TGTGCCAGCAGTGAGGGGCGCTCCCTTAATGAAAAACTGTTTTTT CASSEGRSLNEKLFF TRBV2 NA TRBJ1-4 NA
TGTGCCAGTAGTTCTCTTGGGACTAGCGGAGGGGAGCAGTACTTC CASSSLGTSGGEQYF TRBV19 NA TRBJ2-7 TRBD2
TGTGCCAGTAGTGTCCAGGGGATAGGTAATTCACCCCTCCACTTT CASSVQGIGNSPLHF TRBV2 NA TRBJ1-6 NA
TGTGCCAGCAGCGTAGCCTTGGAAGGGGCGGAAATAGCTGAGCAGTTCTTC CASSVALEGAEIAEQFF TRBV9 NA TRBJ2-1 NA
TGTGCCAGCAGCCCCCGACAGGGAAAAGACGAGCAGTACTTC CASSPRQGKDEQYF TRBV11-3 NA TRBJ2-7 TRBD1
TGTGCCAGCAGCGTATTTGGTAGCGGGAGTACCTACGAGCAGTACTTC CASSVFGSGSTYEQYF TRBV9 NA TRBJ2-7 TRBD2
TGTGCCAGCTCACCACCTTACCGTAGCGACTCTGGAAACACCATATATTTT CASSPPYRSDSGNTIYF TRBV18 NA TRBJ1-3 NA
TGTGCCAGCAGCGTAGCTCAGGGGGCCTACGAGCAGTACTTC CASSVAQGAYEQYF TRBV9 few TRBJ2-7 TRBD1
TGTGCCAGCAGTGACTCGACTAGCGGTCATTCCCGGCAAGAGACCCAGTACTTC CASSDSTSGHSRQETQYF TRBV6-4 once TRBJ2-5 TRBD2
TGTGCCAACCCGCCAGCCGAGTGGACAGGGGACAAGAATGAGCAGTTCTTC CANPPAEWTGDKNEQFF TRBV25-1 NA TRBJ2-1 TRBD1
TGTGCCACCAGCAGAACAGTCAGCTCCTACGAGCAGTACTTC CATSRTVSSYEQYF TRBV15 NA TRBJ2-7 NA
TGTGCCAGCAGAGAAGGAGGTGAAAAACTGTTTTTT CASREGGEKLFF TRBV25-1 few TRBJ1-4 NA
TGCGCCAGCAGCCAAGATTTTCCCGATACTTACGAGCAGTACTTC CASSQDFPDTYEQYF TRBV4-1 NA TRBJ2-7 NA
TGTGCCATCAGTTCAGGCCTTACTAACTATGGCTACACCTTC CAISSGLTNYGYTF TRBV10-3 NA TRBJ1-2 NA
TGCGCCAGCAGCTTGAGCCGGGAGGGGAACAATGAGCAGTTCTTC CASSLSREGNNEQFF TRBV5-1 NA TRBJ2-1 TRBD2
TGTGCCAGCAGCTTAGATTATCTACTTAGCGGGGGATATCAAGAGACCCAGTACTTC CASSLDYLLSGGYQETQYF TRBV11-3 NA TRBJ2-5 TRBD2
TGTTCCAGCAGTTTTACCGGGACAGGGAAACTCGAAGCTTTCTTT CSSSFTGTGKLEAFF TRBV7-9 NA TRBJ1-1 TRBD1
TGTGCCACTCGACTAGCGGGAGGGAAAAACATTCAGTACTTC CATRLAGGKNIQYF TRBV28 NA TRBJ2-4 TRBD2
TGTGCCAGCAGCCCCCGGAGGGGGGGCACTGAAGCTTTCTTT CASSPRRGGTEAFF TRBV7-6 once TRBJ1-1 NA
TGTGCCAGCAGTGGGACTAGCGGGCCCTACGAGCAGTACTTC CASSGTSGPYEQYF TRBV27 NA TRBJ2-7 TRBD2
TGTGCCAGCAGCTTAGGGCCGGGACAGATCACAGATACGCAGTATTTT CASSLGPGQITDTQYF TRBV7-9 NA TRBJ2-3 TRBD1
TGTGCCAGCAGCTTAGATGGGGGCCTAGAGCAGTTCTTC CASSLDGGLEQFF TRBV11-2 NA TRBJ2-1 NA
TGTGCCAGCACGCTAGCGGAGGGGAGCTCCTACGAGCAGTACTTC CASTLAEGSSYEQYF TRBV2 few TRBJ2-7 TRBD2
TGTGCCAGCAGTTTATATCAGGTGGCTTCCTACGAGCAGTACTTC CASSLYQVASYEQYF TRBV28 NA TRBJ2-7 NA
TGTGCCAGCAGCCCCTCCACAGGGAAAGAGACCCAGTACTTC CASSPSTGKETQYF TRBV13 NA TRBJ2-5 NA
TGTGCCACCAGCAGAGAGGGGGACTTACAGGCGGGTGAGCAGTTCTTC CATSREGDLQAGEQFF TRBV15 once TRBJ2-1 NA
TGCGCCAGCAGCCAAGATTTGGCAGGGAGGGCCGGGGAGCTGTTTTTT CASSQDLAGRAGELFF TRBV4-3 NA TRBJ2-2 TRBD2
TGTGCCAGCAGCTTCTCGGGGAACCAAGAGACCCAGTACTTC CASSFSGNQETQYF TRBV7-3 NA TRBJ2-5 NA